Listed below are T cell receptor beta chains from one sample, sequenced in a study of blood T cell repertoires in COVID-19. Sequenced by immunoSEQ multiplex PCR; TCRdb stores in-frame clones only, minus some. The sample includes approximately 44,000 clones, 65% to 85% seen only once; the top ten take roughly 4.8%. The sequencing sample was made of peripheral blood. Receptors were obtained from a human donor in a cohort sampled during active COVID-19. The CDR3 runs from the conserved cysteine through the conserved F or W. Clone size appears in some rows only: once, few, many, or a class for an expanded clone.

TRBV27,once,TRBJ2-1,CASRVPGTGGVGQFF
TRBV6-1,once,TRBJ2-2,CASSEGHQGNTGELFF
TRBV3-1/TRBV3-2,.,TRBJ1-5,CASSHTGNQPQHF
TRBV5-1,once,TRBJ2-3,CASRSSGGSDTQYF
TRBV6-5,.,TRBJ2-7,CASSYRDRGLNEQYF
TRBV5-5,.,TRBJ2-5,CASSFYDRIQETQYF
TRBV5-1,.,TRBJ2-7,CASSLGTKHHEQYF
TRBV30,.,TRBJ2-7,CAWGQVSYEQYF
TRBV6-4,few,TRBJ2-5,CASSDSNSGFTPETQYF
TRBV9,few,TRBJ1-1,CASSVGGVMNTEAFF
TRBV18,.,TRBJ2-7,CASSPAGGDQQYF
TRBV19,.,TRBJ1-5,CASSFQGAGGNQPQHF
TRBV5-4,.,TRBJ2-2,CASSSYSLAGELFF
TRBV11-2,once,TRBJ2-6,CASSRDSSGANVLTF
TRBV7-3,.,TRBJ2-3,CASSDGGSGGTDTQYF
TRBV6-5,.,TRBJ1-5,CASKRTLDGSQPQHF
TRBV6-5,.,TRBJ1-2,CASSPQNSYLGYTF
TRBV5-1,.,TRBJ2-3,CASSLGLAASTDTQYF
TRBV6-4,.,TRBJ2-1,CASSDSSASSGLFF
TRBV19,few,TRBJ2-5,CASSTIIAGGGKETQYF
TRBV7-1,.,TRBJ1-6,CASSSLTPSEQHGRRGKDNSPLHF
TRBV29-1,.,TRBJ1-5,CSVEGLGSAPPQHF
TRBV9,.,TRBJ2-7,CASSVAGGLNYEQYF
TRBV2,.,TRBJ2-7,CASSEGGGAYEQYF
TRBV5-4,.,TRBJ2-3,CASSLGLGGQGGPDTQYF
TRBV7-3,.,TRBJ2-3,CASSPQTGISADTQYF
TRBV2,.,TRBJ2-1,CASREQGSHEQFF
TRBV6-5,once,TRBJ2-1,CASSPWPHNEQFF
TRBV29-1,.,TRBJ2-7,CSAFPGQGHEQYF
TRBV5-5,once,TRBJ1-6,CASSAPGQGNSYNSPLHF
TRBV9,.,TRBJ1-4,CASSPTTDRTNEKLFF
TRBV5-4,few,TRBJ2-2,CASSFDRAGELFF
TRBV19,.,TRBJ2-1,CASSMRQGAYNEQFF
TRBV4-2,.,TRBJ2-7,CASSLSDRGDYEQYF
TRBV15,.,TRBJ2-4,CATSRASGTGGTSGQRDIQYF
TRBV2,.,TRBJ2-1,CASSEGPPFYNEQFF
TRBV7-3,.,TRBJ1-1,CASSSGGGGTEAFF
TRBV10-3,.,TRBJ1-5,CAIRAGQGSNQPQHF
TRBV6-4,.,TRBJ2-5,CATTSSIGGRSGETQYF
TRBV27,.,TRBJ2-2,CASSFPRAGELFF
TRBV19,.,TRBJ1-5,CASSISFQPQHF
TRBV6-5,few,TRBJ1-2,CASSYVLRGNYGYTF
TRBV5-6,.,TRBJ2-7,CASSFRGTGVYEQYF
TRBV6-1,.,TRBJ2-3,CASSEFWRGGTDTQYF
TRBV6-5,.,TRBJ1-5,CASRTLQGGNQPQHF
TRBV7-9,.,TRBJ1-2,CASSSPGMGFVSNGYTF
TRBV7-9,.,TRBJ1-5,CASSADRVDNQPQHF
TRBV18,.,TRBJ1-6,CASSPGQGISPLHF
TRBV27,.,TRBJ1-5,CASRSSNQPQHF
TRBV20-1,.,TRBJ2-1,CSASGTQPNEQFF